These T cell receptor beta chains were read from a single sample in a study of PD-1 and CTLA-4 blockade in melanoma. This table comes from immunoSEQ multiplex PCR, and its TCRdb copy is limited to in-frame clones, with some not included. The data hold about 21,000 clones, with 88% observed a single time. Here the sequenced sample was CD8+ T cells from peripheral blood, taken before anti-PD-1 treatment. These receptors originate from a human donor with melanoma. CDR3s leave out the opening cysteine and the closing phenylalanine or tryptophan.

J: TRBJ2-1
length: 12
V: TRBV30
CDR3: AWKGGGSYNEQF

J: TRBJ1-1
length: 11
V: TRBV30
CDR3: AWSATVNTEAF

J: TRBJ2-7
length: 14
V: TRBV7-6
CDR3: ASSPEGGGGPYEQY

J: TRBJ1-1
length: 15
V: TRBV5-1
CDR3: ASSLDRDRAWNTEAF

J: TRBJ2-1
length: 12
V: TRBV4-1
CDR3: ASSQDSAGDEQF

J: TRBJ2-3
length: 12
V: TRBV27
CDR3: ASSLAGAADTQY

J: TRBJ2-1
length: 12
V: TRBV27
CDR3: ASSQSGGYNEQF

J: TRBJ2-2
length: 12
V: TRBV2
CDR3: ASSEFGNTGELF

J: TRBJ2-7
length: 12
V: TRBV28
CDR3: ASSLIRTGGEQY

J: TRBJ2-2
length: 15
V: TRBV10-3
CDR3: AISDSDGTRGTGELF

J: TRBJ2-7
length: 13
V: TRBV27
CDR3: ASSLTGTVSYEQY

J: TRBJ1-1
length: 11
V: TRBV9
CDR3: ASSPTGNTEAF

J: TRBJ2-2
length: 11
V: TRBV13
CDR3: ASSSTSTGELF

J: TRBJ2-7
length: 11
V: TRBV7-9
CDR3: ASSFLIADEQY

J: TRBJ1-5
length: 12
V: TRBV19
CDR3: ASSIKRLFEPQH

J: TRBJ2-3
length: 14
V: TRBV7-9
CDR3: ASSPTRGALIDTQY

J: TRBJ1-1
length: 15
V: TRBV21-1
CDR3: ASTFGPSPKEDTEAF

J: TRBJ1-1
length: 9
V: TRBV12-3/TRBV12-4
CDR3: ASSLGLTGV

J: TRBJ1-1
length: 13
V: TRBV6-5
CDR3: ASSYLSGVGTEAF

J: TRBJ1-1
length: 14
V: TRBV7-8
CDR3: ASSLEVGSGNTEAF

J: TRBJ2-2
length: 14
V: TRBV14
CDR3: ASSHRDRTNTGELF

J: TRBJ2-3
length: 14
V: TRBV3-1/TRBV3-2
CDR3: ASSQASGGYADTQY

J: TRBJ2-2
length: 9
V: TRBV12-3/TRBV12-4
CDR3: ASSFSGELF

J: TRBJ1-2
length: 12
V: TRBV29-1
CDR3: SVEDGSVAYGYT

J: TRBJ1-1
length: 11
V: TRBV2
CDR3: ASDGGDRTEAF

J: TRBJ1-1
length: 11
V: TRBV28
CDR3: ASSPTGRTEAF

J: TRBJ2-2
length: 10
V: TRBV2
CDR3: ASSEIPGELF

J: TRBJ2-5
length: 12
V: TRBV11-2
CDR3: ASSFWDNQETQY

J: TRBJ1-4
length: 12
V: TRBV7-8
CDR3: ASSPQSANEKLF

J: TRBJ1-5
length: 11
V: TRBV2
CDR3: ASRPTPYQPQH

J: TRBJ1-2
length: 15
V: TRBV5-1
CDR3: ASSLPDRGGANYGYT

J: TRBJ1-2
length: 12
V: TRBV2
CDR3: ASSEDRAIYGYT

J: TRBJ1-1
length: 11
V: TRBV12-3/TRBV12-4
CDR3: ASSWPGGTEAF

J: TRBJ2-1
length: 12
V: TRBV2
CDR3: ASSVGQIYNEQF

J: TRBJ2-5
length: 14
V: TRBV5-1
CDR3: ASSLSGTGILETQY

J: TRBJ1-6
length: 12
V: TRBV5-8
CDR3: ASSLDEFNSPLH

J: TRBJ1-3
length: 12
V: TRBV6-1
CDR3: ASSEESSGNTIY

J: TRBJ2-4
length: 17
V: TRBV6-2/TRBV6-3
CDR3: ASSSRLASGALAKNIQY

J: TRBJ2-3
length: 12
V: TRBV4-1
CDR3: ASSQGAGVDTQY

J: TRBJ2-7
length: 12
V: TRBV5-4
CDR3: ASSLGQGAYEQY

J: TRBJ1-1
length: 14
V: TRBV11-2
CDR3: ASSLVTGRGNTEAF

J: TRBJ1-1
length: 9
V: TRBV6-1
CDR3: ASSLGGWAF

J: TRBJ2-4
length: 11
V: TRBV27
CDR3: ASSPGRGNIQY

J: TRBJ1-1
length: 12
V: TRBV15
CDR3: ATSRDGESTEAF

J: TRBJ1-5
length: 13
V: TRBV3-1/TRBV3-2
CDR3: ASSRDRVFSQPQH

J: TRBJ1-1
length: 12
V: TRBV7-2
CDR3: ASSLDPLGREAF

J: TRBJ2-1
length: 10
V: TRBV7-9
CDR3: ASSPSGNEQF

J: TRBJ2-1
length: 11
V: TRBV29-1
CDR3: SVAPGGGYEQF

J: TRBJ2-7
length: 9
V: TRBV9
CDR3: ASSVGGEQY

J: TRBJ2-3
length: 13
V: TRBV6-4
CDR3: ASSQDHGPTDTQY

J: TRBJ2-3
length: 14
V: TRBV2
CDR3: ASSPLTASSTDTQY

J: TRBJ1-2
length: 13
V: TRBV7-9
CDR3: ASRLGMGPNYGYT

J: TRBJ2-7
length: 13
V: TRBV7-8
CDR3: ASSAGAGRRNEQY

J: TRBJ2-7
length: 12
V: TRBV6-6
CDR3: ASLGGGSSYEQY

J: TRBJ1-5
length: 13
V: TRBV9
CDR3: ASSFDGGSNQPQH

J: TRBJ2-1
length: 13
V: TRBV29-1
CDR3: SVQAGVPAYNEQF

J: TRBJ1-3
length: 14
V: TRBV9
CDR3: ASSYPEGLEENTIY